The T cell receptor beta chain described here comes from a study of cytomegalovirus exposure and HLA in healthy donors. In regard to this clone: Its specificity is not known.

This CDR3 region has 16 residues. Trimming removed 4 bases from V and 0 bases from J, with 16 bases in between. Germline CDR1 LNHNV, CDR2 YYDKDF (reference sequence). General study points: For cytomegalovirus status, the classifier reportedly gave diagnoses with high specificity and sensitivity. Presence/absence analyses treated sequencing depth as roughly uniform across donors. CMV serostatus alone was available as immune exposure information.

The PCR was carried out with 60 Vbeta primers and 13 Jbeta primers. The data were produced by immunoSEQ multiplex PCR, yet TCRdb's version contains in-frame clones alone and is incomplete. The sample includes 65,000 to 85,000 clones, more than 65% seen only once; the top ten take about 12%. The sequenced sample consisted of PBMCs. The TCR sequence derives from a male donor in good health and CMV-seropositive. The chain carries TRBV15 and TRBJ2-7; D is perhaps TRBD2 (5 bases). The DNA of the CDR3 is TGTGCCACCAGCACCCGACCAGCGGAGAGCTCCTACGAGCAGTACTTC. The encoded protein is CATSTRPAESSYEQYF.